These T cell receptor beta chains were read from a single sample in a study of blood T cell repertoires in COVID-19. This table comes from immunoSEQ multiplex PCR, and its TCRdb copy is limited to in-frame clones, with some not included. The data contain hundreds of thousands of clones, approximately 89% of them seen just once; the ten biggest clones take up about 2.1%. Sequenced material: PBMCs or T cells enriched from blood (not recorded which). The receptors stem from a man between 40 and 49 years old in a cohort exposed to, infected with or recovered from COVID-19 (not recorded which). Both conserved end residues are part of each CDR3. A D gene is named only where the DNA matches it firmly. Clone sizes are given selectively: once, few, many, or a class where the clone is expanded.

.,TRBV14,.,TRBJ1-4,TGTGCCAGCAGCCAAGTGGGCACACGGCTGTTTTTT,CASSQVGTRLFF
.,TRBV6-5,.,TRBJ2-7,TGTGCCAGCAGTTGGAATAGACTCGTATCAGGGCAAGAGCAGTACTTC,CASSWNRLVSGQEQYF
.,TRBV7-9,.,TRBJ1-2,TGTGCCAGCAGCTTAGCGCGGACAAACATCTATGGCTACACCTTC,CASSLARTNIYGYTF
.,TRBV6-2/TRBV6-3,.,TRBJ1-1,TGTGCCAGCAGTTACTCGAGGTCCGGGAACACTGAAGCTTTCTTT,CASSYSRSGNTEAFF
.,TRBV15,.,TRBJ2-3,TGTGCCACCAGCAGGGACTATTGGGGGTTCAGCACAGATACGCAGTATTTT,CATSRDYWGFSTDTQYF
.,TRBV3-1/TRBV3-2,.,TRBJ2-2,TGTGCCAGCAGCCAAGTGCAGGGCACCGGGGAGCTGTTTTTT,CASSQVQGTGELFF
TRBD1,TRBV7-9,once,TRBJ1-4,TGTGCCAGCAGCTTTGGACAGGCAACTAATGAAAAACTGTTTTTT,CASSFGQATNEKLFF
TRBD2,TRBV29-1,.,TRBJ2-1,TGCAGCGTTGCGGGTCTAGCGGGAGTGCTGCGGAATGAGCAGTTCTTC,CSVAGLAGVLRNEQFF
.,TRBV24-1,once,TRBJ2-7,TGTGCCACCAGCCCGGCCGACAGCAGCTCCTACGAGCAGTACTTC,CATSPADSSSYEQYF
TRBD1,TRBV7-2,.,TRBJ1-5,TGTGCCAGCAGCTTACGGACAGGCCTTAGCAATCAGCCCCAGCATTTT,CASSLRTGLSNQPQHF
.,TRBV5-4,.,TRBJ2-1,TGTGCCAGCAGCCTCGGGTGGATCAATGAGCAGTTCTTC,CASSLGWINEQFF
TRBD1,TRBV5-1,once,TRBJ1-4,TGCGCCAGCAGCTGGGGGACAGGGGGTGAAAAACTGTTTTTT,CASSWGTGGEKLFF
.,TRBV5-5,.,TRBJ1-4,TGTGCCAGCAGCGTTAGAGGGCCGGGGTCGGATGAAAAACTGTTTTTT,CASSVRGPGSDEKLFF
.,TRBV4-1,once,TRBJ1-2,TGCGCCAGCAGCCAACTAGCTGAGACAGGTGGCTACACCTTC,CASSQLAETGGYTF
TRBD1,TRBV19,.,TRBJ2-1,TGTGCCAGTAGTCCCCGGACAGGGGCCAGGAATGAGCAGTTCTTC,CASSPRTGARNEQFF
.,TRBV11-2,.,TRBJ1-5,TGTGCCAGCAGCTATTTGGCTGGAGATCAGCCCCAGCATTTT,CASSYLAGDQPQHF
TRBD1,TRBV30,.,TRBJ2-2,TGTGCCTGGGGGACAGGGTTTACCGGGGAGCTGTTTTTT,CAWGTGFTGELFF
TRBD2,TRBV9,.,TRBJ2-1,TGTGCCAGCAGCGTACGTAGCGGGAGTATGGATGAGCAGTTCTTC,CASSVRSGSMDEQFF
TRBD1,TRBV11-2,.,TRBJ1-4,TGTGCCAGCAGCTTAGTGATGGGGACAGTCAATGAAAAACTGTTTTTT,CASSLVMGTVNEKLFF
TRBD2,TRBV6-1,.,TRBJ2-5,TGTGCCAGCAGTGAATTGACTAGCGGACAAGAGACCCAGTACTTC,CASSELTSGQETQYF
TRBD2,TRBV7-8,.,TRBJ2-7,TGTGCCAGCAGCTTAGGAGGTGGCGGGAGAGTCTACGAGCAGTACTTC,CASSLGGGGRVYEQYF
.,TRBV5-1,once,TRBJ2-3,TGCGCCAGCAGCTCGCCGGTCACAGATACGCAGTATTTT,CASSSPVTDTQYF
TRBD2,TRBV11-2,.,TRBJ2-7,TGTGCCAGCAGGGTTACTAGCGGGAGGGCGTGGGAGCAGTACTTC,CASRVTSGRAWEQYF
TRBD2,TRBV7-2,once,TRBJ2-7,TGTGCCAGCAGCTTAGTGGGCACTAGCGGGAGGGGGTACGAGCAGTACTTC,CASSLVGTSGRGYEQYF
.,TRBV4-1,.,TRBJ2-3,TGCGCCAGCCGAACGGGGACACCGAGCACAGATACGCAGTATTTT,CASRTGTPSTDTQYF
TRBD2,TRBV5-4,.,TRBJ2-5,TGTGCCAGCACCCCCGGACTAGCGGGAGGCCAAGAGACCCAGTACTTC,CASTPGLAGGQETQYF
TRBD1,TRBV9,.,TRBJ1-2,TGTGCCAGCAGGGATTCGGGACAGGGGGGTAATAACTATGGCTACACCTTC,CASRDSGQGGNNYGYTF
.,TRBV5-5,once,TRBJ1-5,TGTGCCAGCAGCGCAACGTACAACAGAATTAGCAATCAGCCCCAGCATTTT,CASSATYNRISNQPQHF
TRBD2,TRBV5-4,.,TRBJ2-3,TGTGCCAGCAGCTCGGGACTAGCGGGCGCAGATACGCAGTATTTT,CASSSGLAGADTQYF